These 8 T cell receptor beta chains originate from one sample sequenced in a study of cytomegalovirus exposure and HLA in healthy donors. In the PCR, 60 Vbeta and 13 Jbeta primers were used. Measured with immunoSEQ multiplex PCR; TCRdb has only the in-frame clones, and not every one. The table has 150,000 to 200,000 clones, 75% to 90% seen once. The specimen was PBMCs. The receptors come from a man aged 50-59 years in good health and CMV-seropositive.

The V gene is TRBV30, the J gene TRBJ2-1; D is unresolved. The CDR3 has 14 amino acids. The V gene lost 0 bases and the J gene lost 15 bases, with 21 bases spanning the gap. Germline CDR1 GTSNPN, CDR2 SVGIG (reference sequence). For the CDR3, the DNA is TGTGCCTGGAGTGTACGGTTTGTAGATTTCTCGTTGTTCTTC. Translating it yields CAWSVRFVDFSLFF.

This chain uses TRBV19 with TRBJ2-7; 7 nucleotides match TRBD1. The CDR3 runs 16 residues. Germline V CDR1 and CDR2: LNHDA, SQIVND (reference sequence). The V gene end was trimmed by 4 bases and the J gene end by 2 bases; junction bases not matched to a gene: 11. CDR3 coding DNA: TGTGCCAGTAGTACCCTACCGGGACAGAGTACCTACGAGCAGTACTTC. This gives the protein CASSTLPGQSTYEQYF.

The chain couples TRBV5-1 to TRBJ2-1; TRBD2 matches 8 bases. CDR3 size: 19 residues. Germline values: CDR1 SGHRS, CDR2 YFSETQ. V lost 0 bases, J lost 5 bases, and 16 bases stayed unmatched. CDR3 in amino acids: CASSLAAPGAGAVHNEQFF. The CDR3 coding sequence is TGCGCCAGCAGCTTGGCCGCCCCAGGAGCGGGAGCTGTCCACAATGAGCAGTTCTTC.

The chain combines TRBV7-9 with TRBJ2-1; TRBD2 agrees at 14 bases. The length of the CDR3 is 16 residues. Trimming at V came to 5 bases and at J to 8 bases, leaving 8 bases not matched to a gene. In germline, CDR1 is SEHNR, CDR2 FQNEAQ (reference sequence). The CDR3 protein is CASSGGTSGSFDEQFF. The DNA for the CDR3 is TGTGCCAGCAGCGGGGGGACTAGCGGGAGTTTCGATGAGCAGTTCTTC.

The rearrangement joins TRBV11-2 to TRBJ2-5; TRBD1 might be the D (6 bases). Trimming shortened V by 2 bases and J by 5 bases, and 18 bases separated the two germline ends. CDR1 is SGHAT and CDR2 is FQNNGV in the germline V gene. The CDR3 loop spans 16 amino acids. The CDR3 DNA follows: TGTGCCAGCAGCTTAATTAACAGACAAAGGGGGGAGACCCAGTACTTC. Protein sequence: CASSLINRQRGETQYF.

V gene TRBV5-5 combines with J gene TRBJ2-5; TRBD1 agrees at 7 bases. Per germline, CDR1 SGHKS and CDR2 YYEKEE (reference sequence). J lost 4 bases, V lost 0 bases, and 6 bases had no gene match. This CDR3 has 15 amino acids. For the CDR3, the DNA is TGTGCCAGCAGCTTGGGAGGGGGCGCGGGAGAGACCCAGTACTTC. Translating it yields CASSLGGGAGETQYF.

The rearrangement uses TRBV5-1 and TRBJ2-7; possibly TRBD1 for D (6 bases). CDR1 is SGHRS, CDR2 YFSETQ, per germline. V shed 5 bases and J shed 1 base, with 19 bases lying between them. This CDR3 region has 16 residues. CDR3 loop: CASSLTPGTPSYEQYF. The CDR3 coding sequence is TGCGCCAGCAGTTTAACCCCCGGGACACCATCCTACGAGCAGTACTTC.

The chain combines TRBV27 with TRBJ2-2, with a tentative D call TRBD2 (6 bases). Per germline, CDR1 MNHEY and CDR2 SMNVEV (reference sequence). The V gene lost 2 bases and the J gene lost 5 bases, with 12 bases spanning the gap. This CDR3 spans 15 amino acids. CDR3 loop: CASSLAGRGTGELFF. The CDR3 DNA follows: TGTGCCAGCAGTTTAGCGGGACGGGGAACCGGGGAGCTGTTTTTT.